The TCR beta chain under discussion was sequenced for a study of shared clonotypes between healthy human individuals. Here immunoSEQ multiplex PCR was the method, and the copy in TCRdb shows in-frame clones only, minus some. The sample carries a few million clones, approximately 94% recorded once. As to this clone: What it binds is not known. The same CDR3 is also encoded by other DNA sequences in this sample.

The trim removed 6 bases at V and 0 bases at J, leaving 4 bases unmatched. This CDR3 has 15 amino acids. CDR1 and CDR2 (germline): MNHEY, SVGAGI. Study-wide findings and caveats: How much donors shared clonotypes was expected to be affected by sequencing depth.

The TCR originated in a man aged 18-30 years in good health. The chain recombines TRBV6-5 with TRBJ2-3; 9 positions agree with TRBD2. Sample: naive CD4+ T cells sorted from blood. Specified subset: CD45RA+ positively selected. The CDR3 sequence: CASSPGLASTDTQYF. In DNA form, the CDR3 reads TGTGCCAGCAGCCCGGGACTAGCTAGCACAGATACGCAGTATTTT.